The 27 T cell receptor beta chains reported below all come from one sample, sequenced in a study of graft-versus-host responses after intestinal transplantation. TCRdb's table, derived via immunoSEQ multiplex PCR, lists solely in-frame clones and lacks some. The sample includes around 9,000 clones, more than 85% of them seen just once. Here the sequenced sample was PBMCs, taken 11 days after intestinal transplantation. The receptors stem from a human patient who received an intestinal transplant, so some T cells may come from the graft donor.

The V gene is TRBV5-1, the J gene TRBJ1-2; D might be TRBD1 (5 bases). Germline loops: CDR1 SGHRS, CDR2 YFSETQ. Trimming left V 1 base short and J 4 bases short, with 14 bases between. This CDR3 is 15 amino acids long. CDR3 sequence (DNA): TGCGCCAGCAGCTTGAGACGACTGACAGCCTATGGCTACACCTTC. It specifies CASSLRRLTAYGYTF.

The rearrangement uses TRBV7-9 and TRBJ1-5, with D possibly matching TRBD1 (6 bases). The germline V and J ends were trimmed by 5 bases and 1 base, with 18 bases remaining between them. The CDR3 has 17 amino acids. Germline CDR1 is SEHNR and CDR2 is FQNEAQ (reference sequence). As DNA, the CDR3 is TGTGCCAGCAGCCCAGGGGCAGGGCTCGTCAGCAATCAGCCCCAGCATTTT. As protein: CASSPGAGLVSNQPQHF.

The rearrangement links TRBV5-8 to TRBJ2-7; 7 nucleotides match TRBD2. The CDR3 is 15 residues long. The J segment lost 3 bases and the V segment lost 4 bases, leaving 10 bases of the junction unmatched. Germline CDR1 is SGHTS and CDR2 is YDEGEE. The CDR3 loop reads CASSPGETSSYEQYF. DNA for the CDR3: TGTGCCAGCAGCCCGGGGGAGACTAGCAGCTACGAGCAGTACTTC.

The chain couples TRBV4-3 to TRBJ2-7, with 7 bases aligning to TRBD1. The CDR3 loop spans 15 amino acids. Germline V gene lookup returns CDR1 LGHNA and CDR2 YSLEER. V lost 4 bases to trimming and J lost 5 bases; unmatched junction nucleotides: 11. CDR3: CASSPEQGNLNEQYF. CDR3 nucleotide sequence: TGCGCCAGCAGCCCTGAACAGGGGAACCTAAACGAGCAGTACTTC.

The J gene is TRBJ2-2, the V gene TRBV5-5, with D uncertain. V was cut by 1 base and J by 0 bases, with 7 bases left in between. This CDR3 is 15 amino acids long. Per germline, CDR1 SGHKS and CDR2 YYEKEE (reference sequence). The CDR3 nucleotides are TGTGCCAGCAGCTTGAGGAGCACGAACACCGGGGAGCTGTTTTTT. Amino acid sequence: CASSLRSTNTGELFF.

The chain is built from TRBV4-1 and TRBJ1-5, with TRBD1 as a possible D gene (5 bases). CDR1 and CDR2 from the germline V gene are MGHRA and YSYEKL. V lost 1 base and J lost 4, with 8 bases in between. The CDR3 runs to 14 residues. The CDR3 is CASSQGRANQPQHF. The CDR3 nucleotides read TGCGCCAGCAGCCAAGGCAGGGCTAATCAGCCCCAGCATTTT.

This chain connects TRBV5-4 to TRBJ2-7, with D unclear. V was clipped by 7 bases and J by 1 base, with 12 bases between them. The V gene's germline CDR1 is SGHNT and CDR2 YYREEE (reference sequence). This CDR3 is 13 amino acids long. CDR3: CASHVYGSYEQYV. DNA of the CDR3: TGTGCCAGCCACGTATACGGGTCCTACGAGCAGTACGTC.

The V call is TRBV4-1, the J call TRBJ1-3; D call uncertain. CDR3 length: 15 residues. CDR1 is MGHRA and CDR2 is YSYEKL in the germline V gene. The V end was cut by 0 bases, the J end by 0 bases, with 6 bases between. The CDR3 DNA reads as TGCGCCAGCAGCCAAGATCAGGACTCTGGAAACACCATATATTTT. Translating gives CASSQDQDSGNTIYF.

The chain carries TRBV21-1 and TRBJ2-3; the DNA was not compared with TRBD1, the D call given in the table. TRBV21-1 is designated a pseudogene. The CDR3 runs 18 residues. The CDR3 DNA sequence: TGTGCCAGCAGCAAAGGGACAGGGGGCCTATGGGCCACAGATACGCAGTATTTT. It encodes CASSKGTGGLWATDTQYF.

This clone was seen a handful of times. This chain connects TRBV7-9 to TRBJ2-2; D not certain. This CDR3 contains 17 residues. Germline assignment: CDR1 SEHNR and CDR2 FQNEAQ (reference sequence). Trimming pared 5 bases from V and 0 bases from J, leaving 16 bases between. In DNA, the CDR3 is TGTGCCAGCAGCCATTCCTCGAGACATTCGAACACCGGGGAGCTGTTTTTT. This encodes CASSHSSRHSNTGELFF.

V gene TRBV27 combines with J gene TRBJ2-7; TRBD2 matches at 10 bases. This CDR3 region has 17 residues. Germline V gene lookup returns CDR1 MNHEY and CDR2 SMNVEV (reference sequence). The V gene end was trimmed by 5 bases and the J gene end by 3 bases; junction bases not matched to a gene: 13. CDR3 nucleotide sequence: TGTGCCAGCAGTACTAGCGGGATAAGTATATACGGCTACGAGCAGTACTTC. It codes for CASSTSGISIYGYEQYF.

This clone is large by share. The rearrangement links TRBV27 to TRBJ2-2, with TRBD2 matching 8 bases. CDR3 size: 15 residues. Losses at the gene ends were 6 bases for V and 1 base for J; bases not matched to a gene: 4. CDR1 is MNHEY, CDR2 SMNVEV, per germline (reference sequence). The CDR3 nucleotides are TGTGCCAGCAGGCCGGGACTAGAGAACACCGGGGAGCTGTTTTTT. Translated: CASRPGLENTGELFF.

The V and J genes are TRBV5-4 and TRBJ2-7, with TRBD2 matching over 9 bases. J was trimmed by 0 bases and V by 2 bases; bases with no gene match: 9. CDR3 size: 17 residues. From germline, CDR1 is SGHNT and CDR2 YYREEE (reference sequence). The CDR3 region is CASSFRLADGSSYEQYF. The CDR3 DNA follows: TGTGCCAGCAGCTTTAGACTAGCGGACGGGAGCTCCTACGAGCAGTACTTC.

The CDR3 DNA sequence: TGCGCCAGCAGCCCGGGACAGGGTGTTCACGAGCAGTACGTC. Translated, it gives CASSPGQGVHEQYV. V and J are TRBV5-1 and TRBJ2-7, with 9 bases matching TRBD1. The germline gives CDR1 SGHRS, CDR2 YFSETQ. CDR3 size: 14 residues. With V trimmed by 4 bases and J by 5 bases, 7 bases remained unmatched.

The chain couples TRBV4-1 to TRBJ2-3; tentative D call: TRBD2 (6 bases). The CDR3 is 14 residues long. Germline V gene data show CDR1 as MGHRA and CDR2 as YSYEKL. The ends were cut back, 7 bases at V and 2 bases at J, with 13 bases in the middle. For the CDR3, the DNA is TGCGCCAGCACCGGGGGAACCCTCACAGATACGCAGTATTTT. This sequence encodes CASTGGTLTDTQYF.

DNA of the CDR3: TGTGCCAGCAGTTTAAGTAGGGGGAATCAGCCCCAGCATTTT. Protein: CASSLSRGNQPQHF. V is TRBV27 and J is TRBJ1-5; tentatively, D is TRBD1 (6 bases). Germline V gene data show CDR1 as MNHEY and CDR2 as SMNVEV (reference sequence). The CDR3 sequence is 14 residues long. The V gene lost 2 bases and the J gene lost 4 bases, with 9 bases spanning the gap.

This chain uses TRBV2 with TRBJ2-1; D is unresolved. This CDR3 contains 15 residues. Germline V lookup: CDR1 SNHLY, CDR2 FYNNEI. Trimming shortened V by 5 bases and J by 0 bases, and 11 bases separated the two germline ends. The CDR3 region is CASSIDTSSYNEQFF. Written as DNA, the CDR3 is TGTGCCAGCAGTATTGACACGAGCTCCTACAATGAGCAGTTCTTC.

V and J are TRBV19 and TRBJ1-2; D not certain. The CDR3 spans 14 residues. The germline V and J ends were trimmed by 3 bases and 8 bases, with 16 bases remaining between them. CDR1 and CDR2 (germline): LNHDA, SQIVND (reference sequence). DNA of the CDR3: TGTGCCAGTAGTATGGTCTCCGAACTTCGAGGCTACACCTTC. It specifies CASSMVSELRGYTF.

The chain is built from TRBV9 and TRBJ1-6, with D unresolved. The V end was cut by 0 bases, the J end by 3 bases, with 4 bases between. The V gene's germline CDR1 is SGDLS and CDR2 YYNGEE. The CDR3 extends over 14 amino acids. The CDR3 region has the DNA TGTGCCAGCAGCGTAGGTAACTATAATTCACCCCTCCACTTT. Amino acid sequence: CASSVGNYNSPLHF. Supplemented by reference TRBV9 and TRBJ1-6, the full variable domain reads DSGVTQTPKHLITATGQRVTLRCSPRSGDLSVYWYQQSLDQGLQFLIQYYNGEERAKGNILERFSAQQFPDLHSELNLSSLELGDSALYFCASSVGNYNSPLHFGNGTRLTVT.

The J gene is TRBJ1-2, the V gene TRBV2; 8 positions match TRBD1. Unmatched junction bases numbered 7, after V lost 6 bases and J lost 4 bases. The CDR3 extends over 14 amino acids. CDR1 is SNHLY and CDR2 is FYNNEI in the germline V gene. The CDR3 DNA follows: TGTGCCAGCAGATTAGGACAGGGATCCTATGGCTACACCTTC. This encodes CASRLGQGSYGYTF.

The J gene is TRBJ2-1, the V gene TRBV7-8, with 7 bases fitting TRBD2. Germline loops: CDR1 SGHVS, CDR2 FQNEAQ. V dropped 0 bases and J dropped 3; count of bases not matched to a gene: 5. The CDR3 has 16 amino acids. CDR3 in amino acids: CASSLARASGYNEQFF. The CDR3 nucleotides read TGTGCCAGCAGCTTAGCGCGGGCTAGCGGCTACAATGAGCAGTTCTTC.

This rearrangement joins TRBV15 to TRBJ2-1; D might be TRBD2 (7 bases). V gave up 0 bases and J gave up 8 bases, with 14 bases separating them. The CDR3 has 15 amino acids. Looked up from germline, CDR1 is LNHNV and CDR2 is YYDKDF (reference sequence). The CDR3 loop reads CATSRDAGAWDEQFF. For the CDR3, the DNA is TGTGCCACCAGCAGAGATGCGGGGGCTTGGGATGAGCAGTTCTTC. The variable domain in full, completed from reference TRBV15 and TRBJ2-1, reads DAMVIQNPRYQVTQFGKPVTLSCSQTLNHNVMYWYQQKSSQAPKLLFHYYDKDFNNEADTPDNFQSRRPNTSFCFLDIRSPGLGDTAMYLCATSRDAGAWDEQFFGPGTRLTVL.

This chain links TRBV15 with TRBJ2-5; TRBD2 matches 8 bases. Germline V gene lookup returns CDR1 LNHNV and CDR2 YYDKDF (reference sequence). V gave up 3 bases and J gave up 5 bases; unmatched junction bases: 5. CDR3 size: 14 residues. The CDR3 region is CATSSSGGPETQYF. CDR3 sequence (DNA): TGTGCCACCAGCAGTTCGGGGGGGCCGGAGACCCAGTACTTC.

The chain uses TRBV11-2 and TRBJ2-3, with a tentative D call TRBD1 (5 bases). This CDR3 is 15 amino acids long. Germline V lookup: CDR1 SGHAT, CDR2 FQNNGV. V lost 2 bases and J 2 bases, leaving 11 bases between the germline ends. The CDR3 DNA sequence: TGTGCCAGCAGCTTATATGACAGCTACACAGATACGCAGTATTTT. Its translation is CASSLYDSYTDTQYF.

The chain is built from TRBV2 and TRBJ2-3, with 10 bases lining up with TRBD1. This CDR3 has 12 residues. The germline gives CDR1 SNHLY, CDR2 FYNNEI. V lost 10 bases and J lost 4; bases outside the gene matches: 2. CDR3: CAIDRGPDTQYF. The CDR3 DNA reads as TGTGCCATAGACAGGGGGCCAGATACGCAGTATTTT. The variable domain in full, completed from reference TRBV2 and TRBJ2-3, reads EPEVTQTPSHQVTQMGQEVILRCVPISNHLYFYWYRQILGQKVEFLVSFYNNEISEKSEIFDDQFSVERPDGSNFTLKIRSTKLEDSAMYFCAIDRGPDTQYFGPGTRLTVL.

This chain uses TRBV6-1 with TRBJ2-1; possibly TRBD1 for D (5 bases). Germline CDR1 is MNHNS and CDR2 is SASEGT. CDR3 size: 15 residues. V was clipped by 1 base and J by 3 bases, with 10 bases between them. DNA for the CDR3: TGTGCCAGCAGTGAAGGGGGCTATATCTACAATGAGCAGTTCTTC. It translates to CASSEGGYIYNEQFF.

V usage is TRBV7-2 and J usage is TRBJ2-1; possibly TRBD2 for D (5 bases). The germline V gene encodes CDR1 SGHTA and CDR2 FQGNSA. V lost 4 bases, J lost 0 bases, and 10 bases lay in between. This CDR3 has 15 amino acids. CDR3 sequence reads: CASSSDGNSYNEQFF. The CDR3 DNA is TGTGCCAGCAGCTCGGACGGGAACTCCTACAATGAGCAGTTCTTC.